This record concerns one TCR beta chain sequence. The data were taken from a study of blood T cell repertoires in COVID-19. This CDR3 has 12 residues. V dropped 5 bases and J dropped 5; count of bases not matched to a gene: 3. Germline loops: CDR1 MNHNY, CDR2 SVGAGI (reference sequence). Profiled with immunoSEQ multiplex PCR; TCRdb holds only in-frame clones, not every one. The data show around 700,000 clones, around 90% seen once. This TCR derives from a young woman with acute or convalescent COVID-19. Sequenced input: peripheral blood. The genes are TRBV6-6 and TRBJ2-7; 7 nucleotides line up with TRBD1. CDR3 sequence reads: CASSLTGDEQYF. The CDR3 nucleotides read TGTGCCAGCAGTCTTACAGGGGACGAGCAGTACTTC.